The rows below give T cell receptor beta chains drawn from one sample of a study of T cells in Graves' hyperthyroidism and ophthalmopathy. TCRdb called the multiplex PCR reads again in MiXCR, with one record for every CDR3 protein. The table lists 550,000 to 650,000 distinct CDR3 sequences, about 15% of them singletons. Source material: blood. The receptors were sampled from a woman younger than 45 with Graves' hyperthyroidism that later progressed to Graves' ophthalmopathy. Each CDR3 is given with its conserved first and last residue. D genes are given only for firm matches.

CDR3aa	j_gene	v_gene	d_gene
CASSLIPGDGNTIYF	TRBJ1-3	TRBV5-1	NA
CASSLEGGSGANVLTF	TRBJ2-6	TRBV5-5	NA
CASSPESLGYGQYF	TRBJ2-7	TRBV5-1	NA
CAWGQGYSNQPQHF	TRBJ1-5	TRBV30	TRBD1
CAWSVPGGNTEAFF	TRBJ1-1	TRBV30	NA
CASNLRRGAGDTQYF	TRBJ2-3	TRBV7-2	TRBD2
CASSTGLEALYEQYF	TRBJ2-7	TRBV18	TRBD2
CASSLSVGQVYEQYF	TRBJ2-7	TRBV7-3	NA
CASSEAVGGSNQPQHF	TRBJ1-5	TRBV2	NA
CSVGGVSSYNEQFF	TRBJ2-1	TRBV29-1	NA
CASSLVMDAEAFF	TRBJ1-1	TRBV7-9	NA
CASSSTGSYTF	TRBJ1-2	TRBV5-1	NA
CSARDQGGWHGYTF	TRBJ1-2	TRBV20-1	TRBD1
CSARASAETQYF	TRBJ2-5	TRBV20-1	NA
CASSPTPPRETQYF	TRBJ2-5	TRBV7-2	NA
CASSYGGDNYGYTF	TRBJ1-2	TRBV6-2/TRBV6-3	NA
CASSRQGYTEAFF	TRBJ1-1	TRBV27	TRBD1
CASSEDSSNALETQYF	TRBJ2-5	TRBV9	NA
CASSDIGSAYEQYF	TRBJ2-7	TRBV2	NA
CASSSGLRAGTTDTQYF	TRBJ2-3	TRBV27	NA
CSARETSGRRMANTGELFF	TRBJ2-2	TRBV20-1	TRBD2
CASSLHRDRGQETQYF	TRBJ2-5	TRBV7-9	TRBD1
CASSQESPAPGLNQPQHF	TRBJ1-5	TRBV3-1	NA
CASSGGRTVTYEQYF	TRBJ2-7	TRBV2	NA
CASSLVTGTEKLFF	TRBJ1-4	TRBV12-3/TRBV12-4	NA
CASSPRQGMHEQYF	TRBJ2-7	TRBV4-1	TRBD1
CASSDSGTGVDEKLFF	TRBJ1-4	TRBV25-1	TRBD1
CASSRPRDRPQSGYTF	TRBJ1-2	TRBV12-3/TRBV12-4	NA
CASSLARVQRDGQFF	TRBJ2-1	TRBV7-8	NA
CASSRQTGSYEHYF	TRBJ2-7	TRBV5-5	NA
CASSRAGGPTDTQYF	TRBJ2-3	TRBV6-1	TRBD2
CAGRPSGGQWAGELFF	TRBJ2-2	TRBV5-1	TRBD2
CATSRVQGTYGYTF	TRBJ1-2	TRBV15	NA
CASSPRQGPEQYF	TRBJ2-7	TRBV28	TRBD1
CASSLFSGWGPGEQYF	TRBJ2-7	TRBV27	NA
CASSLPLGATNEKLFF	TRBJ1-4	TRBV5-1	NA
CASSSTGENTEAFF	TRBJ1-1	TRBV5-1	TRBD1
CASRLVGTGDTEAFF	TRBJ1-1	TRBV7-2	TRBD1
CASSLGDSSNQPQHF	TRBJ1-5	TRBV7-9	NA
CASSLSSGGDNSPLHF	TRBJ1-6	TRBV12-3/TRBV12-4	NA
CASRIRDRGTDTQYF	TRBJ2-3	TRBV19	TRBD1